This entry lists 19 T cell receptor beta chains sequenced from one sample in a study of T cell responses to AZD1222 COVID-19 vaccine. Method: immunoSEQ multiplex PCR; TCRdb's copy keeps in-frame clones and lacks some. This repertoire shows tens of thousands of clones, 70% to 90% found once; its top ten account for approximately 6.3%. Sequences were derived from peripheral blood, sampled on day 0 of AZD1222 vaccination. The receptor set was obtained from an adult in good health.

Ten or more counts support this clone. The CDR3 coding sequence is TGTGCCAGCAGTGAAGGAGGACGAGACACCGGGGAGCTGTTTTTT. It yields the protein CASSEGGRDTGELFF. The genes are TRBV6-1 and TRBJ2-2; D is unclear. The ends were cut back, 1 base at V and 3 bases at J, with 9 bases in the middle. Looked up from germline, CDR1 is MNHNS and CDR2 is SASEGT. The CDR3 is made up of 15 amino acids.

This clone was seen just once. CDR3 sequence (DNA): TGCGCCAGCAGTGATAGGGACACCGGGGAGCTGTTTTTT. Translated, it gives CASSDRDTGELFF. The genes are TRBV10-1 and TRBJ2-2; D remains ambiguous. Germline assignment: CDR1 WNHNN and CDR2 SYGVQD (reference sequence). Trimming cost V 3 bases and J 3 bases, with 5 bases left between them. The CDR3 length is 13 residues.

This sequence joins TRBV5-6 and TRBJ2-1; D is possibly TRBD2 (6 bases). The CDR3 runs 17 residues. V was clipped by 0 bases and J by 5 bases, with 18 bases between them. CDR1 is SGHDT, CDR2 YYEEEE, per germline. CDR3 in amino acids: CASSLAETRNLNNEQFF. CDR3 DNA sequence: TGTGCCAGCAGCTTGGCCGAGACTAGAAACCTGAACAATGAGCAGTTCTTC. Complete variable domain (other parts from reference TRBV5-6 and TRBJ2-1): DAGVTQSPTHLIKTRGQQVTLRCSPKSGHDTVSWYQQALGQGPQFIFQYYEEEERQRGNFPDRFSGHQFPNYSSELNVNALLLGDSALYLCASSLAETRNLNNEQFFGPGTRLTVL.

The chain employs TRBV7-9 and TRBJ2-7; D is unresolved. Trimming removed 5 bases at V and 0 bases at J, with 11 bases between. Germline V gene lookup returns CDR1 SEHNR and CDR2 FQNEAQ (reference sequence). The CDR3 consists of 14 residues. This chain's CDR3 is CASSHRKSSYEQYF. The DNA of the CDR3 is TGTGCCAGCAGCCATCGGAAAAGCTCCTACGAGCAGTACTTC.

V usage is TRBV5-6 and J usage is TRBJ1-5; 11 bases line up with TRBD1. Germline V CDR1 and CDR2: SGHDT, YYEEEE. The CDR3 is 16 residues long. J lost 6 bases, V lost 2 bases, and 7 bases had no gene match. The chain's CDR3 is CASSFGTGGVGQPQHF. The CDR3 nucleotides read TGTGCCAGCAGCTTCGGGACAGGGGGTGTTGGTCAGCCCCAGCATTTT. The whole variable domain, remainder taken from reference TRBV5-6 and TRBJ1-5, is DAGVTQSPTHLIKTRGQQVTLRCSPKSGHDTVSWYQQALGQGPQFIFQYYEEEERQRGNFPDRFSGHQFPNYSSELNVNALLLGDSALYLCASSFGTGGVGQPQHFGDGTRLSIL.

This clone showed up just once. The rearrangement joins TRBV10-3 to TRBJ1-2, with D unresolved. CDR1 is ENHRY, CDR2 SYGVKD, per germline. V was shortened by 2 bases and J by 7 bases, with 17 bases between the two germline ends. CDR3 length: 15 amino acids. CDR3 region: CAISERQEATGGYTF. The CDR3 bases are TGTGCCATCAGTGAGAGACAAGAAGCTACTGGTGGCTACACCTTC.

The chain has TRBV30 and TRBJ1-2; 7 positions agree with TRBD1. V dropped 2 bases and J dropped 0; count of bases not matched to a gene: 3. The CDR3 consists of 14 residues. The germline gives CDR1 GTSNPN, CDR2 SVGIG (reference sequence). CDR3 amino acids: CAWSRDSANYGYTF. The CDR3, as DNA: TGTGCCTGGAGTCGGGACAGTGCTAACTATGGCTACACCTTC. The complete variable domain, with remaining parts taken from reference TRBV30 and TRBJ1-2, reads SQTIHQWPATLVQPVGSPLSLECTVEGTSNPNLYWYRQAAGRGLQLLFYSVGIGQISSEVPQNLSASRPQDRQFILSSKKLLLSDSGFYLCAWSRDSANYGYTFGSGTRLTVV.

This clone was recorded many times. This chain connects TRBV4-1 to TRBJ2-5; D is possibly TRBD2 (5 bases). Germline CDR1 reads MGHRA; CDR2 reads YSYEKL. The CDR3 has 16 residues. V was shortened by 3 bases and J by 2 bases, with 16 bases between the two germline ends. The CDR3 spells CASSHPPRDTQETQYF. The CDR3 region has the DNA TGCGCCAGCAGCCACCCTCCACGGGATACTCAAGAGACCCAGTACTTC.

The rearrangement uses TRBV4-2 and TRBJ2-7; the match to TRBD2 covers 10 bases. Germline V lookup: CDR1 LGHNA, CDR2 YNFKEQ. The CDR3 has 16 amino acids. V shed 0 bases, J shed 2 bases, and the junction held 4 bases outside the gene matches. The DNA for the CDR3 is TGTGCCAGCAGCCAAGAAGTAGCGGGAGGTACCTACGAGCAGTACTTC. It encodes CASSQEVAGGTYEQYF.

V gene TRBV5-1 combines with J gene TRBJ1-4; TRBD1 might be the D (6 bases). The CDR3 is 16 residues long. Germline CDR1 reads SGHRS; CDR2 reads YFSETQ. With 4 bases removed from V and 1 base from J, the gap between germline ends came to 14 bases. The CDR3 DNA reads TGCGCCAGCAGCGGAAAAACGGGACAAACTAATGAAAAACTGTTTTTT. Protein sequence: CASSGKTGQTNEKLFF.

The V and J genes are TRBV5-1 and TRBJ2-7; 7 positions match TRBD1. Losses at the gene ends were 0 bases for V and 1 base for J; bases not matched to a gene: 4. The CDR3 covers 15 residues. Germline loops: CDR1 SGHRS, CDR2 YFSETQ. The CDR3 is CASSLAPGQSYEQYF. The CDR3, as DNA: TGCGCCAGCAGCTTGGCCCCGGGACAGTCCTACGAGCAGTACTTC.

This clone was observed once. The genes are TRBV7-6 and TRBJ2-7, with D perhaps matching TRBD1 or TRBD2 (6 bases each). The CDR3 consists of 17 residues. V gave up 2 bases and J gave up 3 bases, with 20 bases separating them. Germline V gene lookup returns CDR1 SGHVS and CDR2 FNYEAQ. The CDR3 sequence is CASSLKGGNPAYYEQYF. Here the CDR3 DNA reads TGTGCCAGCAGCTTAAAGGGGGGTAACCCAGCGTACTACGAGCAGTACTTC.

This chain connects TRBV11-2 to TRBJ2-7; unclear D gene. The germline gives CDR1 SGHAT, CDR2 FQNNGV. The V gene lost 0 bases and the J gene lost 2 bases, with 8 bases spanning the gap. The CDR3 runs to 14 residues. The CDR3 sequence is CASSLEQLAYEQYF. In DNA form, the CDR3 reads TGTGCCAGCAGCTTAGAACAGTTAGCCTACGAGCAGTACTTC.

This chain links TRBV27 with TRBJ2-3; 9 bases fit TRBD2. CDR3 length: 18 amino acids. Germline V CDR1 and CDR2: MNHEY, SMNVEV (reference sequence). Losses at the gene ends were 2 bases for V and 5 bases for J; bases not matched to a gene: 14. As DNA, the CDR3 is TGTGCCAGCAGTTTAACCTCTGGAGCGGGAGGAGTGAGAGATACGCAGTATTTT. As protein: CASSLTSGAGGVRDTQYF.

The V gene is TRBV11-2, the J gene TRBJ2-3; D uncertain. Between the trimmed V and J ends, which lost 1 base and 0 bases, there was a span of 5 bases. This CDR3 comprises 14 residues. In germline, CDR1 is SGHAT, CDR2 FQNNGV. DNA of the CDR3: TGTGCCAGCAGCTTAGTAGGCAGCACAGATACGCAGTATTTT. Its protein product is CASSLVGSTDTQYF.

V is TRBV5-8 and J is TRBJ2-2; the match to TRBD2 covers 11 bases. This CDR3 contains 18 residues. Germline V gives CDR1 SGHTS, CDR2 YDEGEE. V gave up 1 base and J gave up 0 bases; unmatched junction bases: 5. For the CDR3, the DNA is TGTGCCAGCAGCTTGTTGACTAGCGGGACGGCGAACACCGGGGAGCTGTTTTTT. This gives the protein CASSLLTSGTANTGELFF. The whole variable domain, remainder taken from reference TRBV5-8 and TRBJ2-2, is EAGVTQSPTHLIKTRGQQATLRCSPISGHTSVYWYQQALGLGLQFLLWYDEGEERNRGNFPPRFSGRQFPNYSSELNVNALELEDSALYLCASSLLTSGTANTGELFFGEGSRLTVL.

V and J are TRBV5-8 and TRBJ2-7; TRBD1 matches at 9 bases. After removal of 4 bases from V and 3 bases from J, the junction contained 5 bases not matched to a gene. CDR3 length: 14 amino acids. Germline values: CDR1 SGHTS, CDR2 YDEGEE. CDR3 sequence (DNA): TGTGCCAGCAGCCCCGGGACAGGGTTCTACGAGCAGTACTTC. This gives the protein CASSPGTGFYEQYF.

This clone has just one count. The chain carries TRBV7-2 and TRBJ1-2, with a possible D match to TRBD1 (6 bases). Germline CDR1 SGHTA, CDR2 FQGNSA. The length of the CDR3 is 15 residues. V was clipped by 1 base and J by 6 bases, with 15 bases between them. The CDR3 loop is CASSLGGAGDDGYTF. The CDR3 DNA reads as TGTGCCAGCAGCTTAGGTGGGGCAGGGGATGATGGCTACACCTTC.

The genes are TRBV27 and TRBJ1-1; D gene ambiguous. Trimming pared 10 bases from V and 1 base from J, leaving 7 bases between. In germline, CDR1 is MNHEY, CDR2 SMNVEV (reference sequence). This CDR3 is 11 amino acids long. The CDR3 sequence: CATRSNTEAFF. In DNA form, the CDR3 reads TGTGCCACTCGGTCGAACACTGAAGCTTTCTTT.